This section outlines one TCR beta chain sequence together with its context. This CDR3 contains 14 residues. Germline lookup yields CDR1 SGHTA and CDR2 FQGTGA. V was cut by 6 bases and J by 2 bases, with 10 bases left in between. These data originate in a study of blood T cell repertoires in COVID-19. Study at large: Acute and convalescent COVID-19 samples came from the United States, Italy and Spain. T cells, B-cell-depleted T cells, or PBMCs provided the cDNA or gDNA that served as material.

Some clones are missing from TCRdb's copy, which holds only in-frame ones; the method was immunoSEQ multiplex PCR. The profile shows 150,000 to 200,000 clones, just over 85% of them singletons. The chain links TRBV7-3 to TRBJ2-2; perhaps TRBD2 as D (6 bases). This TCR was recovered from a man aged 45-65 years with active or convalescent COVID-19. The sequencing sample was made of peripheral blood. The CDR3 here is CASRWDFNTGELFF. In DNA, the CDR3 is TGTGCCAGCAGATGGGACTTCAACACCGGGGAGCTGTTTTTT.